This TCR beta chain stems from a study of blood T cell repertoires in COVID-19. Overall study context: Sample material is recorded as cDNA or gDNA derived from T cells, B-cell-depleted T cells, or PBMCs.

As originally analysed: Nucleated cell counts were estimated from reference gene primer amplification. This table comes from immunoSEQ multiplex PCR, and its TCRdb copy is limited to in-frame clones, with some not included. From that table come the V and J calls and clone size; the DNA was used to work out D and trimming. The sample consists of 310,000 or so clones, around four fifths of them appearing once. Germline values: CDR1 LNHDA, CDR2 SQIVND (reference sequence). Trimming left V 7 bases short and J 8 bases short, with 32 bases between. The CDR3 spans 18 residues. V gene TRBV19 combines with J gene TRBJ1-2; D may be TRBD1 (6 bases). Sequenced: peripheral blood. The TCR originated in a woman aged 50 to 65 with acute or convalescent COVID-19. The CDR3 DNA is TGTGCCAGTACCACATCAGATAGAGACTATCGGGACATCAGCGGCTACACCTTC. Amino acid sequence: CASTTSDRDYRDISGYTF.